Included here is one TCR beta chain sequence, with context. As yet, its antigen is unknown. This specimen belongs to a study of cytomegalovirus exposure and HLA in healthy donors. Across the whole study: HLA-typed donors were the source of approximately 86 million unique TCRs held in an early data release.

The study's findings and limits: Reports state that TCR beta sequences accurately predicted most subjects' HLA-A and HLA-B alleles. The later analysis indicated that the majority of CMV-associated TCR beta chains appeared HLA-restricted.

60 Vbeta and 13 Jbeta primers were used in PCR. Assay used: immunoSEQ multiplex PCR; TCRdb lists only in-frame clones, some missing. Among 200,000 or so clones listed, approximately 88% were seen once. CDR3 length equals 13 residues. In germline, CDR1 is SGHAT, CDR2 FQDESV (reference sequence). Trimming took off 3 bases at V and 4 bases at J, with 4 bases between the two ends. This TCR was recovered from a boy aged 5-17 years in good health and CMV-seronegative. V and J are TRBV11-1 and TRBJ2-6; D unresolved. Sequenced sample: PBMCs. CDR3 amino acids: CASSFPGANVLTF. DNA for the CDR3: TGTGCCAGCAGCTTCCCAGGGGCCAACGTCCTGACTTTC.